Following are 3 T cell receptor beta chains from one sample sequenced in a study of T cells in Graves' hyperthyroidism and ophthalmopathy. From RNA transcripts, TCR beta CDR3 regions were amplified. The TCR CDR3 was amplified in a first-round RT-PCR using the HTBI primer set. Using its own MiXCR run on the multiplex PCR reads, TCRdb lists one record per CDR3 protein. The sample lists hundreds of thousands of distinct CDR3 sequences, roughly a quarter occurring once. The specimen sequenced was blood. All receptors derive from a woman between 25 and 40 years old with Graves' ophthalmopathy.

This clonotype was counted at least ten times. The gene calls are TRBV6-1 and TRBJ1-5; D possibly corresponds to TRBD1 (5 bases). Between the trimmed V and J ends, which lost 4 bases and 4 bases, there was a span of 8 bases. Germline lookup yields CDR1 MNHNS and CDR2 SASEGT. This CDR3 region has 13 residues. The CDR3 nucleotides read TGTGCCAGCAGTGGACAGACTAATCAGCCCCAGCATTTT. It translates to CASSGQTNQPQHF.

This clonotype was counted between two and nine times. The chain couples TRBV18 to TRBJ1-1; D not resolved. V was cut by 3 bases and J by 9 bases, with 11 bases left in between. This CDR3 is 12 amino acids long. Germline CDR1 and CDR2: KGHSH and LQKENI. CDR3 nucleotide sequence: TGTGCCAGCTCACCTCGGGGTTTACAAGCTTTCTTT. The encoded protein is CASSPRGLQAFF.

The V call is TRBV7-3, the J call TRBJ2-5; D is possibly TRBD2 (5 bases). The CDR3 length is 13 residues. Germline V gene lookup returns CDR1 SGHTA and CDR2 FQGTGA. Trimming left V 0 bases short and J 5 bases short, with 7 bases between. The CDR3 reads CASSLTRVETQYF. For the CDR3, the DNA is TGTGCCAGCAGCTTAACGCGGGTGGAGACCCAGTACTTC.